Presented here are 14 T cell receptor beta chains from one specimen sequenced in a study of blood T cell repertoires in COVID-19. Produced via immunoSEQ multiplex PCR; TCRdb's table is partial and in-frame only. This table holds about 94,000 clones, about 80% found once. Specimen: peripheral blood. The source is a woman at least 80 years old with acute or convalescent COVID-19.

On this clone itself: This specimen includes other DNA sequences encoding the same CDR3. This chain connects TRBV27 to TRBJ1-2; possibly TRBD1 for D (5 bases). The CDR3 is made up of 14 amino acids. The germline V gene encodes CDR1 MNHEY and CDR2 SMNVEV (reference sequence). V was pared by 2 bases and J by 2 bases, with 9 bases between. The CDR3 here is CASSLDGGNYGYTF. The CDR3 DNA follows: TGTGCCAGCAGTTTAGATGGGGGGAACTATGGCTACACCTTC.

This clone was seen just once. The gene calls are TRBV18 and TRBJ1-1, with a tentative D call TRBD1 (5 bases). V lost 2 bases, J lost 5 bases, and 9 bases lay in between. Germline CDR1 and CDR2: KGHSH and LQKENI. This CDR3 has 13 residues. CDR3 coding DNA: TGTGCCAGCTCACCAACGACAGTGACTGAAGCTTTCTTT. Its protein product is CASSPTTVTEAFF.

This clone was found a few times. The V and J genes are TRBV7-2 and TRBJ2-2; D perhaps matches TRBD2 (5 bases). The CDR3 extends over 13 amino acids. The V gene lost 1 base and the J gene lost 7 bases, with 7 bases spanning the gap. Germline CDR1 SGHTA, CDR2 FQGNSA. The CDR3 reads CASSLGGGGELFF. CDR3 DNA: TGTGCCAGCAGCTTAGGAGGAGGCGGGGAGCTGTTTTTT.

This chain connects TRBV5-1 to TRBJ2-1, with 10 bases aligning to TRBD2. This CDR3 region has 17 residues. The germline gives CDR1 SGHRS, CDR2 YFSETQ. V was clipped by 4 bases and J by 1 base; unmatched bases: 8. The CDR3 reads CASSSTSGAESYNEQFF. The DNA of the CDR3 is TGCGCCAGCAGCAGTACTAGCGGGGCAGAGTCCTACAATGAGCAGTTCTTC.

This sequence joins TRBV5-5 and TRBJ2-1, with TRBD2 matching over 11 bases. The germline V gene encodes CDR1 SGHKS and CDR2 YYEKEE (reference sequence). The CDR3 totals 18 residues. The V and J ends lost 0 bases and 3 bases, in that order; junction bases with no gene match: 8. The CDR3 DNA reads TGTGCCAGCAGCTTGGAGGCGACTAGCGGGATTTTCTACAATGAGCAGTTCTTC. Translation gives CASSLEATSGIFYNEQFF.

The CDR3 region has the DNA TGCAGCGTTATTAGCGGGGGGGCGGATACGCAGTATTTT. As protein: CSVISGGADTQYF. This sequence joins TRBV29-1 and TRBJ2-3; 11 bases match TRBD2. From germline, CDR1 is SQVTM and CDR2 ANQGSEA. The J segment lost 6 bases and the V segment lost 5 bases, leaving 4 bases of the junction unmatched. The CDR3 has 13 residues.

The rearrangement joins TRBV11-2 to TRBJ1-6; D is undetermined. This CDR3 contains 14 residues. Trimming pared 5 bases from V and 0 bases from J, leaving 5 bases between. Per germline, CDR1 SGHAT and CDR2 FQNNGV. For the CDR3, the DNA is TGTGCCAGCAGCGGAGGCTCCTATAATTCACCCCTCCACTTT. It translates to CASSGGSYNSPLHF.

This chain links TRBV7-9 with TRBJ1-2; 7 bases align to TRBD1. Per the germline V gene, CDR1 is SEHNR and CDR2 is FQNEAQ (reference sequence). Germline trimming cut 4 bases from V and 4 bases from J; bases unmatched to any gene: 6. This CDR3 has 14 amino acids. The CDR3 DNA sequence: TGTGCCAGCAGCTCATACGGGACAGCCTATGGCTACACCTTC. Encoded protein: CASSSYGTAYGYTF.

The CDR3 DNA reads TGTGCCAGCAGTCACTCCTCGGGGGGGACTAATGAAAAACTGTTTTTT. Translation gives CASSHSSGGTNEKLFF. The chain combines TRBV25-1 with TRBJ1-4; TRBD1 is a possible D gene (5 bases). Trimming removed 5 bases from V and 2 bases from J, with 15 bases in between. CDR3 length equals 16 residues. The germline gives CDR1 MGHDK, CDR2 SYGVNS.

This clone was found once. The chain is built from TRBV2 and TRBJ1-4, with a tentative D call TRBD1 (5 bases). V was pared by 5 bases and J by 4 bases, with 20 bases between. CDR3 size: 17 residues. CDR1 and CDR2 from the germline V gene are SNHLY and FYNNEI. CDR3 in amino acids: CASSILQAALFNEKLFF. In nucleotides, the CDR3 is TGTGCCAGCAGTATTCTACAGGCGGCTCTTTTTAATGAAAAACTGTTTTTT.

This clone came up once. V gene TRBV12-3 or TRBV12-4 combines with J gene TRBJ2-7; weak D call: TRBD2 (6 bases). The germline V and J ends were trimmed by 4 bases and 4 bases, with 11 bases remaining between them. The length of the CDR3 is 13 residues. The CDR3 DNA sequence: TGTGCCAGCAGTTCCGGGACTCTTTACGAGCAGTACTTC. Translation: CASSSGTLYEQYF.

The V call is TRBV6-4, the J call TRBJ2-7; 11 nucleotides line up with TRBD2. J lost 4 bases, V lost 0 bases, and 5 bases had no gene match. The germline V gene has CDR1 MRHNA and CDR2 SNTAGT. The CDR3 is made up of 16 amino acids. The CDR3 DNA follows: TGTGCCAGCAGTGACTCGAAGGGACTAGCGGTTTACGAGCAGTACTTC. It translates to CASSDSKGLAVYEQYF.

V gene TRBV7-9 combines with J gene TRBJ2-1; no clear D gene. The germline CDR1 and CDR2 sequences are SEHNR and FQNEAQ (reference sequence). There are 14 residues in the CDR3. V was trimmed by 0 bases and J by 5 bases, leaving 8 bases between them. CDR3 residues: CASSLAGLDNEQFF. In DNA, the CDR3 is TGTGCCAGCAGCTTAGCGGGCCTGGACAATGAGCAGTTCTTC.

The chain combines TRBV2 with TRBJ2-2, with a weak D call TRBD2 (5 bases). The CDR3 spans 14 residues. The germline V and J ends were trimmed by 5 bases and 6 bases, with 13 bases remaining between them. Germline CDR1 reads SNHLY; CDR2 reads FYNNEI. The CDR3 sequence: CASSYATSSGELFF. CDR3 DNA sequence: TGTGCCAGCAGTTATGCTACTAGTTCCGGGGAGCTGTTTTTT.